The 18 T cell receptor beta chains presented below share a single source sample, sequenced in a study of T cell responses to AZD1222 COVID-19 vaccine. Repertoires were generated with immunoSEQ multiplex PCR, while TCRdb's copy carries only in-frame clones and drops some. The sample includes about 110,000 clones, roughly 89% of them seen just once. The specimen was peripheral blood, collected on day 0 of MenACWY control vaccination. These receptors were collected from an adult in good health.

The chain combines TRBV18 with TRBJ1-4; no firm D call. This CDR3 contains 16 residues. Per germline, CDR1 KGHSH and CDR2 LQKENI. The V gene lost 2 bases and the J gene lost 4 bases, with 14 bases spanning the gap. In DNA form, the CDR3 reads TGTGCCAGCTCACCAAATGAGAGGACCCTTAATGAAAAACTGTTTTTT. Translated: CASSPNERTLNEKLFF.

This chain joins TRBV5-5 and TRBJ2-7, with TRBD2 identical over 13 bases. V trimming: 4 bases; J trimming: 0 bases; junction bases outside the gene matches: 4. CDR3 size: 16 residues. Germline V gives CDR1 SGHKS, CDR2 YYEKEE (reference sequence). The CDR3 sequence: CASSRGLAGSSYEQYF. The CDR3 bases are TGTGCCAGCAGCAGGGGACTAGCGGGGTCCTCCTACGAGCAGTACTTC.

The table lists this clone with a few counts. DNA of the CDR3: TGTGCCAGCAGCATTACTGAAAAACTGTTTTTT. It encodes CASSITEKLFF. The chain is built from TRBV7-2 and TRBJ1-4; D is unclear. V lost 5 bases and J 7 bases, leaving 5 bases between the germline ends. The CDR3 sequence is 11 residues long. Germline-derived CDR1 and CDR2 are SGHTA and FQGNSA.

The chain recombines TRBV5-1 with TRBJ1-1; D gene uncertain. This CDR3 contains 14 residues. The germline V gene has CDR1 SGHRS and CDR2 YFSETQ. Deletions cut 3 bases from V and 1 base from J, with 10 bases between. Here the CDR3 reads CASSSLDGNTEAFF. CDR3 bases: TGCGCCAGCAGCTCGTTGGACGGGAACACTGAAGCTTTCTTT.

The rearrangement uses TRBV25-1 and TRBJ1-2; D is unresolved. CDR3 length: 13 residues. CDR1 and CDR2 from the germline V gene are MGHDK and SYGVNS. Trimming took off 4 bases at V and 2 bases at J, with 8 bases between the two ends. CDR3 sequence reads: CASSGHLNYGYTF. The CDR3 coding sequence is TGTGCCAGCAGTGGACACCTCAACTATGGCTACACCTTC.

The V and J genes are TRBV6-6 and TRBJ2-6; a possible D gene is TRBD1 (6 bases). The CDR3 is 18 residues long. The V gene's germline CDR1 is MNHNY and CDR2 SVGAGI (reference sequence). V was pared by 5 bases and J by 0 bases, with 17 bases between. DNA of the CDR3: TGTGCCAGCAGTCTCCTGGGGACAATCAGCTCTGGGGCCAACGTCCTGACTTTC. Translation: CASSLLGTISSGANVLTF.

DNA for the CDR3: TGTGCCACCAGTGATCTGGGACTTTACAATGAGCAGTTCTTC. Translation gives CATSDLGLYNEQFF. The V and J genes are TRBV24-1 and TRBJ2-1; maybe TRBD2 (6 bases). Germline CDR1 and CDR2: KGHDR and SFDVKD. This CDR3 spans 14 amino acids. Trimming took off 3 bases at V and 4 bases at J, with 9 bases between the two ends.

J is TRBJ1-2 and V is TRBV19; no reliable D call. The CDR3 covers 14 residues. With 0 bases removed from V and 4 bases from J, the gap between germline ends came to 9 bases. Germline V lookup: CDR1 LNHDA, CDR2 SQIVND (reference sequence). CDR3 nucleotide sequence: TGTGCCAGTAGTATAGATGGGGAACTCTATGGCTACACCTTC. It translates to CASSIDGELYGYTF.

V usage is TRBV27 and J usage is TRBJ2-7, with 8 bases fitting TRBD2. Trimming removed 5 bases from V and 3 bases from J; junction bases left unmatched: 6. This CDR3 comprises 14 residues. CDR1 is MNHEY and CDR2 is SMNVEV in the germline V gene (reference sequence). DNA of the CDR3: TGTGCCAGCAGTAGCGGGGGAAGCCGCTACGAGCAGTACTTC. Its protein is CASSSGGSRYEQYF.

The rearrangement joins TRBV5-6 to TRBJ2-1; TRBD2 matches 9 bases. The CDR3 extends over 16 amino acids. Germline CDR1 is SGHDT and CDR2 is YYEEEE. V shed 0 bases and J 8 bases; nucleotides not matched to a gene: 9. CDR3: CASSLAFGTSLYEQFF. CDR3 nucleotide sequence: TGTGCCAGCAGCTTGGCCTTCGGGACTAGCTTATATGAGCAGTTCTTC. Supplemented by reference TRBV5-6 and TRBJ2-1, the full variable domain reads DAGVTQSPTHLIKTRGQQVTLRCSPKSGHDTVSWYQQALGQGPQFIFQYYEEEERQRGNFPDRFSGHQFPNYSSELNVNALLLGDSALYLCASSLAFGTSLYEQFFGPGTRLTVL.

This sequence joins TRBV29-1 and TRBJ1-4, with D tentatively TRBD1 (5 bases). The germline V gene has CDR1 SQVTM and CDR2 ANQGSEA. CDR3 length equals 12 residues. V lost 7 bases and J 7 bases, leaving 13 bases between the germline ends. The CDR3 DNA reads TGCAGCGCCGTAGGAGGGGTTGAAAAACTGTTTTTT. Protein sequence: CSAVGGVEKLFF.

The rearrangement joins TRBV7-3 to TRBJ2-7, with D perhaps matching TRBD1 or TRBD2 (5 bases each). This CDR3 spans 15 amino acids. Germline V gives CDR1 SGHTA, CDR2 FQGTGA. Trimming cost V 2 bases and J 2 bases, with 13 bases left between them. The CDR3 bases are TGTGCCAGCAGCTTATACGGGGACGGAACCTACGAGCAGTACTTC. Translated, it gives CASSLYGDGTYEQYF.

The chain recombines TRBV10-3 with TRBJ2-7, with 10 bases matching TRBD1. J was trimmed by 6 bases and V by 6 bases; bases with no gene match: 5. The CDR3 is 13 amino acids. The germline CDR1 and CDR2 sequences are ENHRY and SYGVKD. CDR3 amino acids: CAIRGTGEGEQYF. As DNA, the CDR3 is TGTGCCATCAGAGGGACAGGGGAAGGCGAGCAGTACTTC.

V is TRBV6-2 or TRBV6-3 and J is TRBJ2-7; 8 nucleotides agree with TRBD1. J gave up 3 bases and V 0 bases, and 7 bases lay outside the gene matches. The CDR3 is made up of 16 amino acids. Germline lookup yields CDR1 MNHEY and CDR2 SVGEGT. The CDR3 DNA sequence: TGTGCCAGCAGTTACTCCGGACAGGGAGGAGGCTACGAGCAGTACTTC. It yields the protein CASSYSGQGGGYEQYF.

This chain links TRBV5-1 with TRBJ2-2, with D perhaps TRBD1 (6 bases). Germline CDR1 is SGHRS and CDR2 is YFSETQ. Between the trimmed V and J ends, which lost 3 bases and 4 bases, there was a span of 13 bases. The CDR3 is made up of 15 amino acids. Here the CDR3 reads CASSSLTGSTGELFF. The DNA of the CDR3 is TGCGCCAGCAGCTCATTGACAGGATCCACCGGGGAGCTGTTTTTT.

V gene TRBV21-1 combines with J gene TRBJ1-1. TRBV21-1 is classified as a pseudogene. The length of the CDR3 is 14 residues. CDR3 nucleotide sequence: TGTGCCAGCAGCCAGGGGGGGATGTGCACTGAAGCTTTCTTT. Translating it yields CASSQGGMCTEAFF.

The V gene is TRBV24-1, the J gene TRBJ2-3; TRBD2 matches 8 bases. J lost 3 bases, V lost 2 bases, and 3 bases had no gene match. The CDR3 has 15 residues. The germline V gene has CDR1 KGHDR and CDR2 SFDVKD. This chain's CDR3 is CATSDWTGGTDTQYF. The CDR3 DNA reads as TGTGCCACCAGTGATTGGACGGGGGGGACAGATACGCAGTATTTT.

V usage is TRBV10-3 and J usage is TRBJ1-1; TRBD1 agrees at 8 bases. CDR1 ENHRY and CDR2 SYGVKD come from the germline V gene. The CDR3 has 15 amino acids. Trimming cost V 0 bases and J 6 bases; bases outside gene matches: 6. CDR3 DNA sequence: TGTGCCATCAGTGAGTCGGCGACAGGGGTTGCTGAAGCTTTCTTT. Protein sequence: CAISESATGVAEAFF.